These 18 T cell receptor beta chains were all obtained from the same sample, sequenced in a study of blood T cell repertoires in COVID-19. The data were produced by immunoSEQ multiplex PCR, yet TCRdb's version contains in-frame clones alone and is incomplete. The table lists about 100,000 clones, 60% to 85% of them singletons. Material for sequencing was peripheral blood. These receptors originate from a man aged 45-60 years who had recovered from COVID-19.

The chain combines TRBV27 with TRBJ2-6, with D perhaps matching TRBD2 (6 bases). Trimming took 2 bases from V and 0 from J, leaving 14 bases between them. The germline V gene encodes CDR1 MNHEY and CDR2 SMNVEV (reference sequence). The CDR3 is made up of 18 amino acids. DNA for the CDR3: TGTGCCAGCAGTTTAGACGCCGGGAGCTCCTCTGGGGCCAACGTCCTGACTTTC. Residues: CASSLDAGSSSGANVLTF.

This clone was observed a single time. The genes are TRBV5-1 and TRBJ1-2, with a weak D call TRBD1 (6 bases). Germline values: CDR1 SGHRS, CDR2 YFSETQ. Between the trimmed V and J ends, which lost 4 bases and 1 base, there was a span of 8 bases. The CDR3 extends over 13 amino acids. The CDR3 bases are TGCGCCAGCAGCCGGGACAATAACTATGGCTACACCTTC. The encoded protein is CASSRDNNYGYTF.

CDR3 nucleotides: TGTGCCAGCAGCTACCATACAGCCCTCGAGTACCAAGAGACCCAGTACTTC. This encodes CASSYHTALEYQETQYF. The rearrangement uses TRBV7-8 and TRBJ2-5; no definite D call. The germline V gene encodes CDR1 SGHVS and CDR2 FQNEAQ. V was shortened by 4 bases and J by 0 bases, with 18 bases between the two germline ends. The CDR3 is 17 residues long.

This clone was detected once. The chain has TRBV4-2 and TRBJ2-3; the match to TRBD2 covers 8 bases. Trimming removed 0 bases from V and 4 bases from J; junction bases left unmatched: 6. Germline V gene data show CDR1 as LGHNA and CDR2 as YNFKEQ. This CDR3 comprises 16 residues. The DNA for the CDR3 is TGTGCCAGCAGCCAAGACCTCGGACTAGCCTCAGATACGCAGTATTTT. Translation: CASSQDLGLASDTQYF.

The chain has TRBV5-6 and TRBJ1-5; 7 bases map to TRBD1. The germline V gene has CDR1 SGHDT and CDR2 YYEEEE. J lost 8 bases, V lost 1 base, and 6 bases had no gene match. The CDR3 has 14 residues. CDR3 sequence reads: CASSLRGLEKPQHF. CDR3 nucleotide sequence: TGTGCCAGCAGCTTGAGGGGGCTCGAGAAGCCCCAGCATTTT.

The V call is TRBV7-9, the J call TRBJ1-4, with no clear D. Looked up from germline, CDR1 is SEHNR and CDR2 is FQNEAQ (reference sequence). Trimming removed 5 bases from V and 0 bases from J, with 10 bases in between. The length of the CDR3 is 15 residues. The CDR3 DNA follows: TGTGCCAGCAGCCCTCCGACTGCAACTAATGAAAAACTGTTTTTT. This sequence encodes CASSPPTATNEKLFF.

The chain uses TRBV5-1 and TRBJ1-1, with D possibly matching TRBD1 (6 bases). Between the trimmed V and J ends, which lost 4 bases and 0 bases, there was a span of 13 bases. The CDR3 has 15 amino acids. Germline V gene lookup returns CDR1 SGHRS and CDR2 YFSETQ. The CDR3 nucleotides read TGCGCCAGCAGCATCAATGGGGGCATGAACACTGAAGCTTTCTTT. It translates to CASSINGGMNTEAFF.

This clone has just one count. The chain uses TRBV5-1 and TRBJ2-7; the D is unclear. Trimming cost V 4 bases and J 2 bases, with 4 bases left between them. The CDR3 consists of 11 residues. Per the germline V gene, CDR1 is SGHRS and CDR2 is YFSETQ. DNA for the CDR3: TGCGCCAGCAGCCTCGCCTACGAGCAGTACTTC. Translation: CASSLAYEQYF.

In DNA, the CDR3 is TGTGCCAGCAGCTTCGGGCAGGGGGGAGATACGCAGTATTTT. Translated: CASSFGQGGDTQYF. The chain uses TRBV5-8 and TRBJ2-3; tentative D call: TRBD1 (7 bases). The CDR3 has 14 residues. V was pared by 2 bases and J by 5 bases, with 12 bases between. Germline V gene lookup returns CDR1 SGHTS and CDR2 YDEGEE.

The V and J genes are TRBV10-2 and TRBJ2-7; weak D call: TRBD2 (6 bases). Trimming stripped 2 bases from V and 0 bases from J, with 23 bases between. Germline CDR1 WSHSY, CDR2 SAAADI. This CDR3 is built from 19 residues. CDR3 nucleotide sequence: TGCGCCAGCAGTGAGCCCGTCCCCGGGACTCACAACTCCTCCTACGAGCAGTACTTC. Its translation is CASSEPVPGTHNSSYEQYF.

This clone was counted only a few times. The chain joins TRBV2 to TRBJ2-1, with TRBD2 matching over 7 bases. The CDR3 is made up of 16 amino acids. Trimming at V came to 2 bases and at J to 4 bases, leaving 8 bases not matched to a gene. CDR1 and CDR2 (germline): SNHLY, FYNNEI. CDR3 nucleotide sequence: TGTGCCAGCAGTGAAATGGGGGGGGAAGGTTACAATGAGCAGTTCTTC. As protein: CASSEMGGEGYNEQFF.

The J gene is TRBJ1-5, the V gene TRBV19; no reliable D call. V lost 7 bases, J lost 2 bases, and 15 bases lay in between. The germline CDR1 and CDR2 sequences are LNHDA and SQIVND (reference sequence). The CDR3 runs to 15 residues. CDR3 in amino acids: CASTNTGRRNQPQHF. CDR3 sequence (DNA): TGTGCCAGTACAAACACGGGGAGACGCAATCAGCCCCAGCATTTT.

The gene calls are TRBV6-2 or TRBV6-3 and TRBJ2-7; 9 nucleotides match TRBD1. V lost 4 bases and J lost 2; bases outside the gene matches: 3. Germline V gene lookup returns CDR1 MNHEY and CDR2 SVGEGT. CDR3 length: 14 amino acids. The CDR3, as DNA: TGTGCCAGCAGTTTGGGACAGGGTACCTACGAGCAGTACTTC. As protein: CASSLGQGTYEQYF.

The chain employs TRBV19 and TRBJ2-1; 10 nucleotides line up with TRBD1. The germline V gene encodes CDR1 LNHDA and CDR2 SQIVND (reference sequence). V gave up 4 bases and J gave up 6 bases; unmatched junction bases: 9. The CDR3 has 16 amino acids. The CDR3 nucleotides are TGTGCCAGTAGTACCAGGACAGGGGGGAATGGCAATGAGCAGTTCTTC. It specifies CASSTRTGGNGNEQFF.

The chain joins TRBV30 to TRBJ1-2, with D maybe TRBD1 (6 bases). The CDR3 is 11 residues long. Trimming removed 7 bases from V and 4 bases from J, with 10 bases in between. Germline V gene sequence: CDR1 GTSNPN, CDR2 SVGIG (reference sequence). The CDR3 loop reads CASRDTYGYTF. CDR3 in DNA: TGTGCCTCCCGGGACACCTATGGCTACACCTTC.

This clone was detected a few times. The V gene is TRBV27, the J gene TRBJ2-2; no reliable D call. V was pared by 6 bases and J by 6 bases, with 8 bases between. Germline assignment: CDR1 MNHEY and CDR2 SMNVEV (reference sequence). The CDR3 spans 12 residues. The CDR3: CASRGPAGELFF. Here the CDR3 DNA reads TGTGCCAGCAGGGGCCCTGCCGGGGAGCTGTTTTTT.

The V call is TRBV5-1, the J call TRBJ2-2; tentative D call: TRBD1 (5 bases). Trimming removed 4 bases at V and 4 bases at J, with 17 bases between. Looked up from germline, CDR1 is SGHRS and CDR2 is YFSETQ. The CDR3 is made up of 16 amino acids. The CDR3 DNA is TGCGCCAGCAGCCAGTCGACAGTGCACGCCACCGGGGAGCTGTTTTTT. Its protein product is CASSQSTVHATGELFF.

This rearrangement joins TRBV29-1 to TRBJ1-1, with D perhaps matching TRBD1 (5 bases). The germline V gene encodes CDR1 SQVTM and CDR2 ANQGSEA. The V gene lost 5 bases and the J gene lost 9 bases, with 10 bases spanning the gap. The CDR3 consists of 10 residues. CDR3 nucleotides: TGCAGCGTTCAGGACAACAAAGCTTTCTTT. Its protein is CSVQDNKAFF.